This entry lists 4 T cell receptor beta chains sequenced from one sample in a study of blood T cell repertoires in COVID-19. Some clones are missing from TCRdb's copy, which holds only in-frame ones; the method was immunoSEQ multiplex PCR. This sample has 150,000 to 200,000 clones; 80% to 90% occur once, and the top ten carry approximately 3%. The sample was peripheral blood. These receptors all come from a man in his 60s with acute or convalescent COVID-19.

V usage is TRBV6-5 and J usage is TRBJ1-1; 7 nucleotides match TRBD1. CDR1 MNHEY and CDR2 SVGAGI come from the germline V gene. The CDR3 extends over 14 amino acids. V was clipped by 5 bases and J by 5 bases; unmatched bases: 8. The CDR3: CASSPGQLGTEAFF. For the CDR3, the DNA is TGTGCCAGCAGTCCGGGACAGTTAGGGACTGAAGCTTTCTTT.

The J gene is TRBJ2-5, the V gene TRBV18; tentative D call: TRBD1 (6 bases). Germline loops: CDR1 KGHSH, CDR2 LQKENI. Trimming took off 6 bases at V and 2 bases at J, with 10 bases between the two ends. This CDR3 has 13 residues. CDR3 in amino acids: CASSTTGQETQYF. CDR3 nucleotides: TGTGCCAGCTCCACAACAGGGCAAGAGACCCAGTACTTC.

This rearrangement joins TRBV3-1 (or the pseudogene TRBV3-2) to TRBJ1-2; perhaps TRBD1 as D (5 bases). V was pared by 0 bases and J by 5 bases, with 7 bases between. Germline CDR1 and CDR2: LGHDT and YNNKEL (reference sequence). The CDR3 contains 13 residues. The CDR3 DNA reads TGTGCCAGCAGCCAAGAGCGACAGTATGGCTACACCTTC. This gives the protein CASSQERQYGYTF.

V is TRBV6-5 and J is TRBJ2-1; 8 bases fit TRBD1. The J segment lost 7 bases and the V segment lost 6 bases, leaving 11 bases of the junction unmatched. The CDR3 is made up of 15 amino acids. Germline CDR1 MNHEY, CDR2 SVGAGI. DNA for the CDR3: TGTGCCAGCAGCTACCCGAACAGGGGGATGAATGAGCAGTTCTTC. It codes for CASSYPNRGMNEQFF.